These 28 T cell receptor beta chains originate from one sample sequenced in a study of response to subunit inactivated influenza vaccine. Each CDR3 protein is one row after TCRdb ran MiXCR on the RT-PCR reads. The data show 300,000 to 350,000 distinct CDR3 sequences, 20% to 25% seen once. The sample in question was PBMCs from blood, obtained less than 22 months after vaccination. These receptors all stem from a man in his fifties or sixties who received an inactivated influenza vaccine.

The sample holds many counts of this clonotype. This chain links TRBV7-3 with TRBJ1-1; D is undetermined. Between the trimmed V and J ends, which lost 4 bases and 1 base, there was a span of 7 bases. This CDR3 is built from 13 residues. CDR1 SGHTA and CDR2 FQGTGA come from the germline V gene. The CDR3 here is CASSSLWNTEAFF. Written as DNA, the CDR3 is TGTGCCAGCAGCTCTCTCTGGAACACTGAAGCTTTCTTT.

The V gene is TRBV21-1, the J gene TRBJ2-2; the DNA was not compared with TRBD2, the D call given in the table. TRBV21-1 is reported as a pseudogene. There are 15 residues in the CDR3. The CDR3 DNA sequence: TGTGCCAGCGGACTTTCCTTCGTCGGCACCGGGGAGCTGTTTTTT. This sequence encodes CASGLSFVGTGELFF.

This clonotype was seen a few times. The chain joins TRBV4-1 to TRBJ2-7, with 9 bases matching TRBD1. The germline V gene encodes CDR1 MGHRA and CDR2 YSYEKL. CDR3 size: 14 residues. V lost 1 base and J lost 4; bases outside the gene matches: 2. The CDR3: CASSQGDRVYEQYF. The CDR3 DNA follows: TGCGCCAGCAGCCAAGGGGACAGGGTGTACGAGCAGTACTTC.

This clonotype was observed a few times. The chain is built from TRBV5-1 and TRBJ2-1; D is possibly TRBD2 (6 bases). V lost 5 bases and J 6 bases, leaving 21 bases between the germline ends. This CDR3 has 16 residues. From germline, CDR1 is SGHRS and CDR2 YFSETQ. CDR3 nucleotides: TGCGCCAGCAGGGGAGGTCGTGGGAGGATCACCAATGAGCAGTTCTTC. It codes for CASRGGRGRITNEQFF. Together with reference TRBV5-1 and TRBJ2-1, the CDR3 gives the full variable domain: KAGVTQTPRYLIKTRGQQVTLSCSPISGHRSVSWYQQTPGQGLQFLFEYFSETQRNKGNFPGRFSGRQFSNSRSEMNVSTLELGDSALYLCASRGGRGRITNEQFFGPGTRLTVL.

At least ten counts were recorded for this clonotype. The chain uses TRBV5-1 and TRBJ1-3; D gene unclear. In germline, CDR1 is SGHRS, CDR2 YFSETQ. This CDR3 comprises 17 residues. V gave up 0 bases and J gave up 1 base, with 14 bases separating them. The CDR3 bases are TGCGCCAGCAGCTTGGAGGCTGTGTTCGGGTCTGGAAACACCATATATTTT. It is translated as CASSLEAVFGSGNTIYF.

Worth noting for this clonotype: The CDR3 carries no conserved terminal phenylalanine or tryptophan, so it likely arises from a read error. The chain combines TRBV5-1 with TRBJ2-5; 7 nucleotides line up with TRBD2. In germline, CDR1 is SGHRS, CDR2 YFSETQ. This CDR3 is 16 amino acids long. Losses at the gene ends were 0 bases for V and 6 bases for J; bases not matched to a gene: 11. CDR3 in DNA: TGCGCCAGCAGCTTGGAAAGGCGGGAGAGAAGAAAGACCCAGTACTCC. Translated, it gives CASSLERRERRKTQYS.

The sample holds a few counts of this clonotype. The rearrangement joins TRBV2 to TRBJ1-2, with no clear D. Trimming removed 10 bases at V and 0 bases at J, with 24 bases between. The CDR3 consists of 17 residues. In germline, CDR1 is SNHLY, CDR2 FYNNEI. The CDR3 DNA is TGTGCCAACAATGACGGACCGAAGGGTATAGCTAACTATGGCTACACCTTC. It codes for CANNDGPKGIANYGYTF.

This clonotype was seen a handful of times. The chain recombines TRBV20-1 with TRBJ1-5; 12 nucleotides align to TRBD1. Trimming took 0 bases from V and 7 from J; bases not matched to a gene: 7. The CDR3 consists of 16 residues. Germline assignment: CDR1 DFQATT and CDR2 SNEGSKA (reference sequence). The CDR3: CSARDGTGGSKQPQHF. The DNA for the CDR3 is TGCAGTGCTAGAGATGGGACAGGGGGCTCCAAACAGCCCCAGCATTTT.

This clonotype was picked up a small number of times. This chain links TRBV9 with TRBJ2-7; possible D gene TRBD1, 5 bases. The CDR3 contains 15 residues. The V end lost 0 bases, the J end lost 0 bases, and 10 bases lay between the germline ends. Germline V gene sequence: CDR1 SGDLS, CDR2 YYNGEE. The CDR3 nucleotides read TGTGCCAGCAGCGTAGGACAGTCTCTCTCCTACGAGCAGTACTTC. Residues: CASSVGQSLSYEQYF.

The rearrangement links TRBV7-6 to TRBJ2-1; the match to TRBD2 covers 10 bases. The CDR3 consists of 18 residues. J gave up 4 bases and V 4 bases, and 13 bases lay outside the gene matches. CDR1 is SGHVS and CDR2 is FNYEAQ in the germline V gene. As DNA, the CDR3 is TGTGCCAGCAGCTCTAGCGGGAGAGGGGGTAGTTATTACAATGAGCAGTTCTTC. Its protein product is CASSSSGRGGSYYNEQFF.

In this sample, this clonotype turned up a few times. The chain couples TRBV6-2 or TRBV6-3 to TRBJ2-5, with TRBD1 matching 9 bases. The V and J ends lost 6 bases and 3 bases, in that order; junction bases with no gene match: 2. From germline, CDR1 is MNHEY and CDR2 SVGEGT. The CDR3 is 13 residues long. The CDR3 coding sequence is TGTGCCAGCAGAAGGACAGGGGAAGAGACCCAGTACTTC. Translating gives CASRRTGEETQYF.

This sequence joins TRBV12-3 or TRBV12-4 and TRBJ2-7; TRBD2 is a possible D gene (6 bases). Deletions cut 2 bases from V and 5 bases from J, with 10 bases between. This CDR3 comprises 13 residues. CDR3 DNA: TGTGCCAGCAGTTTATTGTCGGGGGACGAGCAGTACTTC. Translated: CASSLLSGDEQYF.

This clonotype appeared a few times. This chain links TRBV4-3 with TRBJ1-2, with a weak D call TRBD1 (6 bases). With 4 bases removed from V and 5 bases from J, the gap between germline ends came to 17 bases. This CDR3 region has 15 residues. CDR1 is LGHNA, CDR2 YSLEER, per germline. CDR3 residues: CASSPYRVGSYGYTF. The CDR3 region has the DNA TGCGCCAGCAGCCCTTACAGGGTGGGAAGTTATGGCTACACCTTC.

This clonotype was detected a few times. The chain has TRBV10-3 and TRBJ1-2; a weak D match, TRBD1 (6 bases). The V and J ends lost 10 bases and 7 bases respectively, with 13 bases between them. In germline, CDR1 is ENHRY, CDR2 SYGVKD. This CDR3 spans 11 amino acids. CDR3 sequence: CATNRAGGYTF. The CDR3 region has the DNA TGTGCCACCAACAGGGCCGGTGGCTACACCTTC.

The genes are TRBV6-2 or TRBV6-3 and TRBJ2-6, with TRBD1 as a possible D gene (5 bases). Germline V gene sequence: CDR1 MNHEY, CDR2 SVGEGT. This CDR3 has 17 residues. The germline V and J ends were trimmed by 0 bases and 0 bases, with 9 bases remaining between them. The CDR3 DNA is TGTGCCAGCAGTTACTCGGTAGGGGTCTCTGGGGCCAACGTCCTGACTTTC. This encodes CASSYSVGVSGANVLTF.

A few counts support this clonotype. The genes are TRBV4-3 and TRBJ2-1; 9 bases fit TRBD1. The CDR3 length is 14 residues. Germline-derived CDR1 and CDR2 are LGHNA and YSLEER. After removal of 0 bases from V and 7 bases from J, the junction contained 1 base not matched to a gene. This CDR3 reads CASSQEGQGNEQFF. The DNA for the CDR3 is TGCGCCAGCAGCCAAGAAGGACAGGGGAATGAGCAGTTCTTC.

The table lists this clonotype with many counts. CDR3 DNA: TGCAGTGCAAACCATGCCGCGAGAGAGACCCAGTACTTC. It specifies CSANHAARETQYF. The chain couples TRBV20-1 to TRBJ2-5; unclear D gene. Looked up from germline, CDR1 is DFQATT and CDR2 is SNEGSKA (reference sequence). The CDR3 totals 13 residues. The V end was cut by 6 bases, the J end by 4 bases, with 15 bases between.

This clonotype was seen many times. V is TRBV15 and J is TRBJ1-5, with 8 nucleotides matching TRBD1. Germline lookup yields CDR1 LNHNV and CDR2 YYDKDF (reference sequence). The J segment lost 3 bases and the V segment lost 1 base, leaving 5 bases of the junction unmatched. CDR3 length: 16 amino acids. The CDR3 DNA sequence: TGTGCCACCAGCAGAGTCAACAGGGGGTACAATCAGCCCCAGCATTTT. This gives the protein CATSRVNRGYNQPQHF.

The chain joins TRBV6-1 to TRBJ2-7; 7 bases map to TRBD1. The CDR3 is 15 residues long. V was pared by 7 bases and J by 3 bases, with 12 bases of the junction left unmatched. The germline gives CDR1 MNHNS, CDR2 SASEGT. CDR3 sequence reads: CASTTGQDPNYEQYF. CDR3 nucleotide sequence: TGTGCCAGCACCACCGGACAGGACCCGAACTACGAGCAGTACTTC.

V and J are TRBV4-3 and TRBJ1-5; TRBD1 might be the D (5 bases). The CDR3 totals 16 residues. Germline V gene lookup returns CDR1 LGHNA and CDR2 YSLEER. V was pared by 0 bases and J by 4 bases, with 13 bases between. CDR3 nucleotides: TGCGCCAGCAGCCAAGATTTACACCGGGGGAATCAGCCCCAGCATTTT. Protein: CASSQDLHRGNQPQHF.

In this sample, this clonotype turned up a few times. The rearrangement uses TRBV29-1 and TRBJ2-1; 7 nucleotides agree with TRBD2. V was pared by 5 bases and J by 5 bases, with 3 bases of the junction left unmatched. This CDR3 is built from 12 residues. Germline CDR1 is SQVTM and CDR2 is ANQGSEA. In nucleotides, the CDR3 is TGCAGCGTTAACCGGGGGGACAATGAGCAGTTCTTC. Translated: CSVNRGDNEQFF.

This clonotype was recorded a few times. The J gene is TRBJ1-5, the V gene TRBV10-3; TRBD1 matches at 10 bases. CDR3 length: 14 amino acids. CDR1 and CDR2 (germline): ENHRY, SYGVKD. Trimming took 6 bases from V and 7 from J; bases not matched to a gene: 6. CDR3 amino acids: CAIRGTGEGQPQHF. CDR3 coding DNA: TGTGCCATCAGGGGGACAGGGGAGGGCCAGCCCCAGCATTTT.

The rearrangement uses TRBV20-1 and TRBJ2-3; a weak D match, TRBD2 (6 bases). The CDR3 loop spans 14 amino acids. V lost 3 bases and J lost 2, with 12 bases in between. The germline V gene has CDR1 DFQATT and CDR2 SNEGSKA (reference sequence). CDR3 nucleotides: TGCAGTGCTAGTTCGGGGGTTTACACAGATACGCAGTATTTT. Protein sequence: CSASSGVYTDTQYF.

This rearrangement joins TRBV5-5 to TRBJ2-5, with TRBD1 matching over 12 bases. The CDR3 has 16 amino acids. Germline CDR1 SGHKS, CDR2 YYEKEE (reference sequence). The junction had 5 bases not matched to a gene; V was cut back by 1 base and J by 4 bases. The chain's CDR3 is CASSLQGQGAGETQYF. CDR3 DNA: TGTGCCAGCAGCTTGCAGGGACAGGGGGCTGGAGAGACCCAGTACTTC.

This clonotype has more than one count but fewer than ten. V and J are TRBV7-8 and TRBJ1-1, with a weak D call TRBD1 (6 bases). The germline V gene has CDR1 SGHVS and CDR2 FQNEAQ. V was trimmed by 0 bases and J by 1 base, leaving 18 bases between them. CDR3 size: 18 residues. The DNA of the CDR3 is TGTGCCAGCAGCTTAGCAAGGGTGTGGGGGGCGAGGAACACTGAAGCTTTCTTT. Amino acids: CASSLARVWGARNTEAFF.

The chain is built from TRBV13 and TRBJ2-2; D remains unclear. V was shortened by 3 bases and J by 5 bases, with 16 bases between the two germline ends. Germline assignment: CDR1 PRHDT and CDR2 FYEKMQ (reference sequence). This CDR3 contains 16 residues. CDR3 DNA: TGTGCCAGCAGCTTCTTGCACAGAACTCGGACCGGGGAGCTGTTTTTT. Amino acid sequence: CASSFLHRTRTGELFF.

A note on this clonotype: This sequence may be a read error, since a much larger clone differs from it by one base. The CDR3 does not end in the conserved phenylalanine or tryptophan, so this is likely a read error. V usage is TRBV29-1 and J usage is TRBJ1-5, with 10 nucleotides matching TRBD1. CDR3 length: 15 amino acids. The germline CDR1 and CDR2 sequences are SQVTM and ANQGSEA. The junction had 6 bases not matched to a gene; V was cut back by 5 bases and J by 2 bases. CDR3 nucleotides: TGCAGCGTTTTATCCGGGACAGGGGGCAATCAGCCCCAGCATCTT. As protein: CSVLSGTGGNQPQHL.

This chain uses TRBV6-2 or TRBV6-3 with TRBJ1-2; TRBD1 aligns across 7 bases. V dropped 7 bases and J dropped 4; count of bases not matched to a gene: 15. The CDR3 is 16 amino acids. Germline loops: CDR1 MNHEY, CDR2 SVGEGT. The CDR3 DNA sequence: TGTGCCAGCATAGGGTCCGACCGGACAGGAATCTATGGCTACACCTTC. Translation gives CASIGSDRTGIYGYTF.